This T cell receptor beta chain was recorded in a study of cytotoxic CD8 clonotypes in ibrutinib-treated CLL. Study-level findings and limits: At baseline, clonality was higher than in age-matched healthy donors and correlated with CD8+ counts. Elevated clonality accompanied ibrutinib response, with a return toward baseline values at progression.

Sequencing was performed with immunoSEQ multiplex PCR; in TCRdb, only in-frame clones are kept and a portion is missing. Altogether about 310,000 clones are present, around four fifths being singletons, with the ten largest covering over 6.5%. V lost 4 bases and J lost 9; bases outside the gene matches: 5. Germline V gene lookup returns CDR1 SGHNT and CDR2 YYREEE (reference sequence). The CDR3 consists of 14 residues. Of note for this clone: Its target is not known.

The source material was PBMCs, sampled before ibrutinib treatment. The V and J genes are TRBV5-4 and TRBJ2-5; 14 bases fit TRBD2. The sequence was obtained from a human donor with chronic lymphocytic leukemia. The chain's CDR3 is CASSAGLAGVAQYF. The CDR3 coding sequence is TGTGCCAGCAGCGCGGGACTAGCGGGAGTGGCCCAGTACTTC.